Each of the 9 T cell receptor beta chains below was sequenced from the same sample in a study of molecular identifiers for immune sequencing clone quantification. In TCRdb, the PCR reads were re-called with MiXCR into one record per CDR3 protein. The profile shows about 18,000 distinct CDR3 sequences, about 21% of them singletons. Sequenced sample: naive CD8+ T cells from blood, with Jurkat cell RNA spiked in. The subset was: FACS-sorted CD8+CD4-CCR7+CD45RA+ naive T cells. These receptors all stem from a human donor in good health. Some libraries in this study had Jurkat cell RNA spiked in.

There are a few counts of this clonotype. The chain is built from TRBV15 and TRBJ2-7, with a tentative D call TRBD2 (6 bases). The CDR3 runs to 15 residues. V was cut by 6 bases and J by 6 bases, with 21 bases left in between. Germline V lookup: CDR1 LNHNV, CDR2 YYDKDF (reference sequence). The CDR3 region has the DNA TGTGCCACCAGGCCAACCGAGCCGGGCGGGGTCGAGCAGTACTTC. As protein: CATRPTEPGGVEQYF. Full variable domain (remainder filled in from reference TRBV15 and TRBJ2-7): DAMVIQNPRYQVTQFGKPVTLSCSQTLNHNVMYWYQQKSSQAPKLLFHYYDKDFNNEADTPDNFQSRRPNTSFCFLDIRSPGLGDTAMYLCATRPTEPGGVEQYFGPGTRLTVT.

In this sample, this clonotype turned up many times. The V and J genes are TRBV7-7 and TRBJ2-2, with no clear D. Deletions cut 5 bases from V and 5 bases from J, with 6 bases between. Germline V CDR1 and CDR2: SSHAT, FNYEAQ (reference sequence). This CDR3 comprises 12 residues. CDR3 region: CASSPETGELFF. The CDR3 bases are TGTGCCAGCAGCCCTGAAACCGGGGAGCTGTTTTTT. Variable domain in full (rest from reference TRBV7-7 and TRBJ2-2): GAGVSQSPRYKVTKRGQDVTLRCDPISSHATLYWYQQALGQGPEFLTYFNYEAQPDKSGLPSDRFSAERPEGSISTLTIQRTEQRDSAMYRCASSPETGELFFGEGSRLTVL.

V is TRBV6-4 and J is TRBJ2-6, with D tentatively TRBD1 or TRBD2 (5 bases each). The CDR3 is 18 amino acids. Trimming removed 2 bases from V and 0 bases from J, with 14 bases in between. Per the germline V gene, CDR1 is MRHNA and CDR2 is SNTAGT. Here the CDR3 DNA reads TGTGCCAGCAGTGACAGGGACGGGGTGCGCTCTGGGGCCAACGTCCTGACTTTC. This sequence encodes CASSDRDGVRSGANVLTF.

By share, this clonotype counts as medium-sized. This chain connects TRBV4-3 to TRBJ2-4; D remains ambiguous. V lost 2 bases, J lost 1 base, and 15 bases lay in between. Germline V lookup: CDR1 LGHNA, CDR2 YSLEER. This CDR3 has 17 residues. This CDR3 is CASSQRFPLKAKNIQYF. CDR3 DNA sequence: TGCGCCAGCAGCCAACGGTTCCCTCTGAAGGCCAAAAACATTCAGTACTTC.

This clonotype showed up many times. The CDR3 loop is CASSLLGNSPLHF. For the CDR3, the DNA is TGCGCCAGCAGCTTGTTGGGGAATTCACCCCTCCACTTT. This chain connects TRBV5-1 to TRBJ1-6, with unresolved D. Trimming cost V 1 base and J 7 bases, with 6 bases left between them. The V gene's germline CDR1 is SGHRS and CDR2 YFSETQ. CDR3 length: 13 amino acids.

This clonotype counts as medium-sized. V gene TRBV12-3 or TRBV12-4 combines with J gene TRBJ2-2; TRBD1 agrees at 10 bases. This CDR3 has 15 residues. Trimming removed 6 bases from V and 5 bases from J; junction bases left unmatched: 6. The CDR3 loop is CASRWDRGPTGELFF. CDR3 bases: TGTGCCAGCAGGTGGGACAGGGGTCCAACCGGGGAGCTGTTTTTT.

In this sample, this clonotype turned up many times. The chain is built from TRBV27 and TRBJ2-3; 8 bases are shared with TRBD2. This CDR3 has 14 amino acids. Trimming at V came to 6 bases and at J to 1 base, leaving 3 bases not matched to a gene. Germline V CDR1 and CDR2: MNHEY, SMNVEV (reference sequence). The CDR3 DNA reads as TGTGCCAGCAGCCAACTAGCGGGCACAGATACGCAGTATTTT. It encodes CASSQLAGTDTQYF.

Many counts were recorded for this clonotype. The chain's CDR3 is CASSPGAWGMRDEQFF. The CDR3 DNA sequence: TGTGCCAGCTCACCCGGCGCGTGGGGGATGCGGGATGAGCAGTTCTTC. This chain links TRBV18 with TRBJ2-1; D might be TRBD1 or TRBD2, each matching 5 bases. Germline V gene sequence: CDR1 KGHSH, CDR2 LQKENI. The CDR3 is made up of 16 amino acids. V lost 3 bases and J 8 bases, leaving 20 bases between the germline ends. Full variable domain (outside the CDR3, taken from reference TRBV18 and TRBJ2-1): NAGVMQNPRHLVRRRGQEARLRCSPMKGHSHVYWYRQLPEEGLKFMVYLQKENIIDESGMPKERFSAEFPKEGPSILRIQQVVRGDSAAYFCASSPGAWGMRDEQFFGPGTRLTVL.

This chain links TRBV15 with TRBJ2-6, with D perhaps TRBD2 (7 bases). The length of the CDR3 is 17 residues. CDR1 is LNHNV and CDR2 is YYDKDF in the germline V gene (reference sequence). Trimming removed 6 bases from V and 2 bases from J, with 17 bases in between. The CDR3 DNA reads TGTGCCACCAGTAAAAGGGGGGGGGCTACTGGGGCCAACGTCCTGACTTTC. It yields the protein CATSKRGGATGANVLTF. Using reference TRBV15 and TRBJ2-6 for the parts outside the CDR3, the full variable domain is DAMVIQNPRYQVTQFGKPVTLSCSQTLNHNVMYWYQQKSSQAPKLLFHYYDKDFNNEADTPDNFQSRRPNTSFCFLDIRSPGLGDTAMYLCATSKRGGATGANVLTFGAGSRLTVL.